These 8 T cell receptor beta chains originate from one sample sequenced in a study of T-cell reconstitution after alpha-beta-depleted transplantation in children. TCRbeta library construction was performed incorporating unique molecular identifiers. TCRdb re-analysed the PCR reads in MiXCR, keeping a single row per CDR3 protein. This sample yields approximately 400,000 distinct CDR3 sequences, of which approximately 10% are seen a single time; about 5% belongs to the top ten. This sample comprised PBMCs from the stem cell graft donor, obtained from the stem cell graft. All receptors derive from a human donor who donated a stem cell graft to a child with acute myeloid leukemia.

This clonotype was recorded a few times. J is TRBJ1-2 and V is TRBV5-1, with D perhaps matching TRBD1 (6 bases). This CDR3 spans 11 amino acids. CDR1 and CDR2 from the germline V gene are SGHRS and YFSETQ. Trimming took off 0 bases at V and 11 bases at J, with 8 bases between the two ends. The CDR3 spells CASSLGGQYTF. In DNA form, the CDR3 reads TGCGCCAGCAGCTTGGGTGGACAGTACACCTTC.

This clonotype occurred many times. The chain recombines TRBV15 with TRBJ1-2, with TRBD1 matching over 7 bases. Germline V CDR1 and CDR2: LNHNV, YYDKDF (reference sequence). The CDR3 length is 13 residues. J gave up 8 bases and V 4 bases, and 7 bases lay outside the gene matches. CDR3 nucleotides: TGTGCCACCAGCATCGACAGGGTGGAAGGCTACACCTTC. This encodes CATSIDRVEGYTF.

This clonotype has more than one count but fewer than ten. The chain has TRBV13 and TRBJ2-5; no clear D. V was pared by 2 bases and J by 3 bases, with 7 bases between. CDR1 PRHDT and CDR2 FYEKMQ come from the germline V gene (reference sequence). CDR3 length: 13 amino acids. This chain's CDR3 is CASSLLTEETQYF. As DNA, the CDR3 is TGTGCCAGCAGCTTATTAACGGAAGAGACCCAGTACTTC.

The rearrangement joins TRBV7-9 to TRBJ2-2; D gene uncertain. Germline assignment: CDR1 SEHNR and CDR2 FQNEAQ (reference sequence). Trimming removed 1 base from V and 7 bases from J, with 7 bases in between. The CDR3 is 13 residues long. This chain's CDR3 is CASSLDRRGELFF. In DNA form, the CDR3 reads TGTGCCAGCAGCTTAGACCGTCGCGGGGAGCTGTTTTTT.

The chain recombines TRBV6-2 or TRBV6-3 with TRBJ2-2; 10 bases are a match to TRBD1. Losses at the gene ends were 6 bases for V and 7 bases for J; bases not matched to a gene: 11. The CDR3 loop spans 16 amino acids. From germline, CDR1 is MNHEY and CDR2 SVGEGT. CDR3 in DNA: TGTGCCAGCAGCCTGGGCAGACAGGGGGCGAACGGGGAGCTGTTTTTT. It specifies CASSLGRQGANGELFF.

This clonotype has just a few counts. This chain joins TRBV5-1 and TRBJ1-5; D not certain. This CDR3 is built from 15 residues. Trimming took off 0 bases at V and 0 bases at J, with 7 bases between the two ends. CDR1 and CDR2 (germline): SGHRS, YFSETQ. For the CDR3, the DNA is TGCGCCAGCAGCTTGGAAGGGATTAGCAATCAGCCCCAGCATTTT. It encodes CASSLEGISNQPQHF.

The rearrangement links TRBV7-3 to TRBJ2-2; D ambiguous. The germline CDR1 and CDR2 sequences are SGHTA and FQGTGA. CDR3 length: 13 residues. V lost 1 base and J 6 bases, leaving 6 bases between the germline ends. The CDR3 sequence: CASSLKVPGELFF. The CDR3 DNA is TGTGCCAGCAGCTTAAAGGTCCCCGGGGAGCTGTTTTTT.

A few counts support this clonotype. The chain recombines TRBV20-1 with TRBJ2-5, with 14 bases identical to TRBD2. V dropped 8 bases and J dropped 3; count of bases not matched to a gene: 2. The CDR3 is 13 residues long. CDR1 is DFQATT, CDR2 SNEGSKA, per germline (reference sequence). For the CDR3, the DNA is TGCAGTCCGGGACTAGCGGGGGAAGAGACCCAGTACTTC. It specifies CSPGLAGEETQYF.